The 10 T cell receptor beta chains below were found in one sample sequenced in a study of T cell changes during pregnancy in multiple sclerosis. Repertoires were generated with immunoSEQ multiplex PCR, while TCRdb's copy carries only in-frame clones and drops some. The repertoire consists of about 75,000 clones, with approximately 90% occurring once and the leading ten covering 0.4% to 0.45%. The sequencing used CD4+ T cells from peripheral blood mononuclear cells, collected before pregnancy. These receptors all stem from a female donor with multiple sclerosis, enrolled in a pregnancy study.

This clone was seen a handful of times. The chain joins TRBV7-6 to TRBJ2-1; 10 positions agree with TRBD2. The trim removed 4 bases at V and 3 bases at J, leaving 3 bases unmatched. Germline V CDR1 and CDR2: SGHVS, FNYEAQ. This CDR3 spans 15 amino acids. Written as DNA, the CDR3 is TGTGCCAGCAGCTATACTAGCGGGGTCTACAATGAGCAGTTCTTC. Protein sequence: CASSYTSGVYNEQFF.

This clone was seen more than once but under ten times. V gene TRBV7-2 combines with J gene TRBJ1-5, with unresolved D. The germline V gene has CDR1 SGHTA and CDR2 FQGNSA. The CDR3 extends over 15 amino acids. V lost 5 bases and J 2 bases, leaving 13 bases between the germline ends. CDR3 coding DNA: TGTGCCAGCAGCCCGACAAGGATTGGCAATCAGCCCCAGCATTTT. As protein: CASSPTRIGNQPQHF.

Remarks on this clone: The CDR3 does not close with the conserved phenylalanine or tryptophan, likely indicating a read error. No DNA is shown, since the ends of the CDR3 on it are uncertain; the CDR3 is the one TCRdb lists. The gene calls are TRBV2 and TRBJ1-4; the table gives TRBD1 as D, unverified against the DNA. The length of the CDR3 is 12 amino acids, counting both ends. CDR1 SNHLY and CDR2 FYNNEI come from the germline V gene. The CDR3 protein is CASGTGFSLRIA.

The gene calls are TRBV28 and TRBJ2-4; D is perhaps TRBD2 (5 bases). V was pared by 6 bases and J by 3 bases, with 21 bases between. The CDR3 spans 17 residues. Germline lookup yields CDR1 MDHEN and CDR2 SYDVKM. Written as DNA, the CDR3 is TGTGCCAGCAGCCCCCCCCTTATCACGAGGGACAAAAACATTCAGTACTTC. It codes for CASSPPLITRDKNIQYF.

This chain links TRBV30 with TRBJ1-1, with 9 bases matching TRBD1. Germline assignment: CDR1 GTSNPN and CDR2 SVGIG (reference sequence). V shed 2 bases and J 10 bases; nucleotides not matched to a gene: 14. The CDR3 is 15 residues long. The CDR3 sequence is CAWSPQQGATAGAFF. The CDR3 DNA follows: TGTGCCTGGAGTCCTCAACAGGGGGCGACCGCCGGAGCTTTCTTT.

V is TRBV19 and J is TRBJ2-1; 14 positions agree with TRBD2. The CDR3 is made up of 16 amino acids. Germline V CDR1 and CDR2: LNHDA, SQIVND (reference sequence). Germline trimming cut 7 bases from V and 9 bases from J; bases unmatched to any gene: 11. The CDR3 DNA reads TGTGCCAGTAATGGACTAGCGGGAGGCTCCCGGGGTGAGCAGTTCTTC. Translation gives CASNGLAGGSRGEQFF.

For the CDR3, the DNA is TGCGCCAGCAGCCAAGAGGGGTTCAGGACAGGGGGCTACGAGCAGTACTTC. This encodes CASSQEGFRTGGYEQYF. This sequence joins TRBV4-1 and TRBJ2-7; 10 positions match TRBD1. V shed 0 bases, J shed 3 bases, and the junction held 8 bases outside the gene matches. Germline V gives CDR1 MGHRA, CDR2 YSYEKL. This CDR3 has 17 residues.

This clone was observed once. This chain connects TRBV18 to TRBJ1-5, with 8 bases aligning to TRBD1. In germline, CDR1 is KGHSH, CDR2 LQKENI. There are 17 residues in the CDR3. Unmatched junction bases numbered 15, after V lost 4 bases and J lost 7 bases. The CDR3 DNA reads as TGTGCCAGCTCACGGGAATCTTCAGGGGGCATCGGCCAGCCCCAGCATTTT. Its translation is CASSRESSGGIGQPQHF.

CDR3 amino acids: CASSFQGGYTEAFF. CDR3 nucleotide sequence: TGTGCCAGCAGCTTTCAAGGGGGTTATACTGAAGCTTTCTTT. The chain links TRBV2 to TRBJ1-1; D might be TRBD1 (6 bases). CDR3 length equals 14 residues. Per germline, CDR1 SNHLY and CDR2 FYNNEI. V was trimmed by 6 bases and J by 5 bases, leaving 16 bases between them.

The rearrangement links TRBV2 to TRBJ2-5; 9 bases map to TRBD2. Trimming took 6 bases from V and 4 from J; bases not matched to a gene: 6. Germline V gene data show CDR1 as SNHLY and CDR2 as FYNNEI. This CDR3 has 14 residues. CDR3 residues: CASSLAGVRETQYF. CDR3 DNA sequence: TGTGCCAGCAGCTTAGCGGGAGTCAGAGAGACCCAGTACTTC.